This is a list of T cell receptor beta chains from one sample in a study of sequential checkpoint blockade in melanoma. Using immunoSEQ multiplex PCR, the repertoire was profiled, and TCRdb retains in-frame clones only, with some absent. The sample lists under 20,000 clones, around four fifths occurring once. The material was CD8+ T cells sorted from blood (inferred from file names), obtained from a patient given nivolumab and ipilimumab in sequence. These receptors all stem from a human donor with melanoma. The CDR3 runs from the conserved cysteine through the conserved F or W. A D gene is named only where the DNA matches it firmly. Size tells how often a clone was seen (once, few, many) or the class of an expanded clone, and some rows leave it out.

v_call	d_call	clone_size	j_call	cdr3_aa	cdr3_nt
TRBV6-5	-	-	TRBJ2-2	CASSYEGPNTGELFF	TGTGCCAGCAGTTACGAGGGCCCGAACACCGGGGAGCTGTTTTTT
TRBV6-5	TRBD1	-	TRBJ2-7	CASSPTGAYEQYF	TGTGCCAGCAGTCCGACAGGGGCCTACGAGCAGTACTTC
TRBV11-1	TRBD2	-	TRBJ2-2	CASSLSAGLAPNTGELFF	TGTGCCAGCAGCTTATCAGCGGGACTAGCGCCGAACACCGGGGAGCTGTTTTTT
TRBV7-9	TRBD2	-	TRBJ2-5	CASSLLGGSPQETQYF	TGTGCCAGCAGCTTACTTGGCGGGAGTCCTCAAGAGACCCAGTACTTC
TRBV19	TRBD2	once	TRBJ2-3	CASSIGRELNTDTQYF	TGTGCCAGTAGTATCGGGCGGGAGTTAAACACAGATACGCAGTATTTT
TRBV6-1	-	-	TRBJ2-7	CASSDVGQGYEQYF	TGTGCCAGCAGTGACGTCGGGCAGGGCTACGAGCAGTACTTC
TRBV7-9	-	-	TRBJ1-2	CASYRDYGYTF	TGTGCCAGCTACAGGGATTATGGCTACACCTTC
TRBV10-1	TRBD2	few	TRBJ2-1	CASNRLAGGLLRPGSSYNEQFF	TGCGCCAGCAATCGACTAGCGGGAGGGCTCCTACGACCTGGGAGCTCCTACAATGAGCAGTTCTTC
TRBV6-5	TRBD2	few	TRBJ2-7	CASGLRSGSGNEQYF	TGTGCCAGCGGCTTACGGAGCGGGAGTGGGAACGAGCAGTACTTC
TRBV11-2	TRBD1	-	TRBJ2-5	CASSLDLTGSGETQYF	TGTGCCAGCAGCTTAGATCTGACAGGGTCCGGGGAGACCCAGTACTTC
TRBV5-6	-	-	TRBJ2-7	CASSLLRGEQYF	TGTGCCAGCAGCTTGTTGCGGGGCGAGCAGTACTTC
TRBV15	-	-	TRBJ1-2	CATSTLTGLGADYGYTF	TGTGCCACCAGCACACTGACAGGTCTCGGGGCCGACTATGGCTACACCTTC
TRBV7-6	TRBD2	-	TRBJ2-7	CASSAETSGGFFEQYF	TGTGCCAGCAGCGCCGAGACTAGCGGGGGGTTCTTCGAGCAGTACTTC
TRBV29-1	-	-	TRBJ2-1	CSGTGWYNEQFF	TGCAGCGGTACAGGATGGTACAATGAGCAGTTCTTC
TRBV9	TRBD2	-	TRBJ2-1	CASSPLGTSGKLDEQFF	TGTGCCAGCAGCCCGCTCGGGACTAGCGGGAAGTTGGATGAGCAGTTCTTC
TRBV2	TRBD2	-	TRBJ2-7	CASRSGTSGTYEQYF	TGTGCCAGCAGATCCGGGACTAGCGGAACCTACGAGCAGTACTTC
TRBV5-3	-	-	TRBJ1-5	CASSLDRKNQPQHF	TGTGCCAGCAGCTTAGACAGGAAGAATCAGCCCCAGCATTTT